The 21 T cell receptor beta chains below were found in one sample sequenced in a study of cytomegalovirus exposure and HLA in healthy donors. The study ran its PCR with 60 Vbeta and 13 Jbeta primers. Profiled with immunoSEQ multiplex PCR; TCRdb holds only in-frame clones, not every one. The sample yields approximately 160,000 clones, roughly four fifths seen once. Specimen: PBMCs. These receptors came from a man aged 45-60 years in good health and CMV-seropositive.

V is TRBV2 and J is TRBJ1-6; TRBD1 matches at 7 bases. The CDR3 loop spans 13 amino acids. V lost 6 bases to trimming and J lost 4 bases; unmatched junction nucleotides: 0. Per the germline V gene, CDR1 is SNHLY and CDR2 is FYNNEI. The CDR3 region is CASRGQYNSPLHF. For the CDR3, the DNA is TGTGCCAGCAGGGGACAGTATAATTCACCCCTCCACTTT.

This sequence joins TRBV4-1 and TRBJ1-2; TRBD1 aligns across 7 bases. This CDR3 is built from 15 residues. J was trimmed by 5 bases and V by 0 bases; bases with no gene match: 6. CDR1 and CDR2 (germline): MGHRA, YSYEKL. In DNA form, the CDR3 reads TGCGCCAGCAGCCAAGATGCAGGGGGTGAATATGGCTACACCTTC. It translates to CASSQDAGGEYGYTF.

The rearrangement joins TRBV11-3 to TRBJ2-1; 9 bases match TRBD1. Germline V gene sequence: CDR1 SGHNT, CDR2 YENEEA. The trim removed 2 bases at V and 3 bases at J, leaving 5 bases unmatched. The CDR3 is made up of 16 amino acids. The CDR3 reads CASSLSGQGNYNEQFF. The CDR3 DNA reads TGTGCCAGCAGCTTATCAGGACAGGGGAACTACAATGAGCAGTTCTTC.

The CDR3 DNA reads TGTGCCAGCAGCTTGGCCATTTATAGCGAGCAGTACTTC. This codes for CASSLAIYSEQYF. The chain is built from TRBV5-6 and TRBJ2-7, with no clear D. Trimming cost V 0 bases and J 6 bases, with 10 bases left between them. CDR1 and CDR2 from the germline V gene are SGHDT and YYEEEE. This CDR3 has 13 residues.

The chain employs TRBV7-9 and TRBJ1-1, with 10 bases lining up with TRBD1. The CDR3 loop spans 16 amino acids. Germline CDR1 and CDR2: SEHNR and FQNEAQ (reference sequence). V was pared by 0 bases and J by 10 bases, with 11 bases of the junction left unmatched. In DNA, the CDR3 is TGTGCCAGCAGCTTAGCCCGACAGGGGGCGGTTATTCGAGCTTTCTTT. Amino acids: CASSLARQGAVIRAFF.

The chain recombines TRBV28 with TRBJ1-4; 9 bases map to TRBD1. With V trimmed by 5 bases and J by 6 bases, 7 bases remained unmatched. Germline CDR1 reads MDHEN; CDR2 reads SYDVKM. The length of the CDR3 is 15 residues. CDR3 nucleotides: TGTGCCAGCAGTACCATCCGGGACAGGGATGAAAAACTGTTTTTT. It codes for CASSTIRDRDEKLFF.

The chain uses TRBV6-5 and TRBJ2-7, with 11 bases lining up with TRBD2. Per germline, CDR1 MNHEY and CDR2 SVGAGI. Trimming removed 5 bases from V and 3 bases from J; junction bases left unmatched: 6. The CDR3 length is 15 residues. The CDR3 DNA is TGTGCCAGCAGTCCGCGACTAGCGGGGCTCTACGAGCAGTACTTC. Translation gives CASSPRLAGLYEQYF.

This CDR3 reads CASSFKGAQHF. DNA of the CDR3: TGTGCCAGCAGTTTCAAGGGGGCCCAGCATTTT. The chain uses TRBV28 and TRBJ1-5; a weak D match, TRBD1 (6 bases). The CDR3 consists of 11 residues. The germline V gene encodes CDR1 MDHEN and CDR2 SYDVKM. Trimming stripped 3 bases from V and 11 bases from J, with 8 bases between.

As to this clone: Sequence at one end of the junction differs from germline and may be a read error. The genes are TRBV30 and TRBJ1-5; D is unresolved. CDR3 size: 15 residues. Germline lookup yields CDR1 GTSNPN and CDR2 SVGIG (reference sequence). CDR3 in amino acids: CAWSVPGASNRPQHF. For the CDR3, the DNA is TGTGCCTGGAGTGTACCGGGAGCGAGCAATCGGCCCCAGCATTTT.

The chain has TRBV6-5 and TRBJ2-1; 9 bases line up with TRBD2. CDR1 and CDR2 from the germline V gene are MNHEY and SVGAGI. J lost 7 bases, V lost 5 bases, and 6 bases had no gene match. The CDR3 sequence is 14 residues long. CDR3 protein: CASSRQTSGNEQFF. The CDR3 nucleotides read TGTGCCAGCAGTCGACAGACTAGCGGTAATGAGCAGTTCTTC.

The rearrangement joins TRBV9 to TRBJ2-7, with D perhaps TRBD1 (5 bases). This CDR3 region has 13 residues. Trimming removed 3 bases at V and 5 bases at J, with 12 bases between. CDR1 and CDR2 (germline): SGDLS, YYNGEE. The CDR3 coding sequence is TGTGCCAGCAGCGAGGGGATAAGGGACGAGCAGTACTTC. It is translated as CASSEGIRDEQYF.

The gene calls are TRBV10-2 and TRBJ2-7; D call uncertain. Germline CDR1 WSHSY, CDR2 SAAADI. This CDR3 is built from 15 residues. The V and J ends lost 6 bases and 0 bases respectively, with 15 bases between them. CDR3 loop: CASSPSPRYSYEQYF. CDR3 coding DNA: TGCGCCAGCAGCCCCTCCCCACGGTACTCCTACGAGCAGTACTTC.

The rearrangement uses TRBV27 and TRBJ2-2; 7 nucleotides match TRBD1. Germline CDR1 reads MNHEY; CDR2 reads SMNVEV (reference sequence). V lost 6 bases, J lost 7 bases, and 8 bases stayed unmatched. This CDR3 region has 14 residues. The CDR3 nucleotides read TGTGCCAGCAGAGAGCAGGGGGTGGGCGGGGAGCTGTTTTTT. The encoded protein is CASREQGVGGELFF.

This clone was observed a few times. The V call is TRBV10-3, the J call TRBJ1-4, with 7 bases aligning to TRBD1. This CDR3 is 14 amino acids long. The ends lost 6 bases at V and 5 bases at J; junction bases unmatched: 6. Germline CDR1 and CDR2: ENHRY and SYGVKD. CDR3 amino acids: CAISAGTVNEKLFF. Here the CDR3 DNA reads TGTGCCATCAGCGCCGGGACAGTCAATGAAAAACTGTTTTTT.

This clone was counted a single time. DNA for the CDR3: TGTGCCAGCAGTGAATGGAGTTCCTACGAGCAGTACTTC. Its protein product is CASSEWSSYEQYF. The chain employs TRBV2 and TRBJ2-7; D gene ambiguous. The CDR3 has 13 amino acids. Germline-derived CDR1 and CDR2 are SNHLY and FYNNEI. V was shortened by 2 bases and J by 1 base, with 6 bases between the two germline ends.

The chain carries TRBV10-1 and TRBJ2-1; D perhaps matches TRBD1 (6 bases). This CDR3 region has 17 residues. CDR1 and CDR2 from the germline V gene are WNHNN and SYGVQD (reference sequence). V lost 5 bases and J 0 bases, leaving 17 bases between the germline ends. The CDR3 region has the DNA TGCGCCAGCAGTCGAGACAGGTCCCTCAGCTCCTACAATGAGCAGTTCTTC. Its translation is CASSRDRSLSSYNEQFF.

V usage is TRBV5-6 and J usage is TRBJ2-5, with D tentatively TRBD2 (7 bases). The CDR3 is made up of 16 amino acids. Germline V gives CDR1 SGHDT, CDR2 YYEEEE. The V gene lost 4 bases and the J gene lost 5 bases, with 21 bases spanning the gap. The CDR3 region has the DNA TGTGCCAGCAGCCAAAGGGGGGGGATTACGATGGAGACCCAGTACTTC. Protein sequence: CASSQRGGITMETQYF.

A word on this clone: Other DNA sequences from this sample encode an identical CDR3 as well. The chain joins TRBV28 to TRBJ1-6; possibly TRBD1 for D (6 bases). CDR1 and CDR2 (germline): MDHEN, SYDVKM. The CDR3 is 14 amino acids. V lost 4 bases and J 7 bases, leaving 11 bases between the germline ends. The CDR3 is CASSSGQPNSPLHF. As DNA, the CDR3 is TGTGCCAGCAGTTCCGGACAGCCAAATTCACCCCTCCACTTT.

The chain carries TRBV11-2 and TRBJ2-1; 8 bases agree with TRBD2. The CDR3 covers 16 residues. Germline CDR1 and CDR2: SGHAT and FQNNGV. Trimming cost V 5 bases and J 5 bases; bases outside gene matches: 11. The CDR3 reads CASSRGLAGINNEQFF. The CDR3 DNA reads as TGTGCCAGCAGCCGGGGGCTAGCGGGTATAAACAATGAGCAGTTCTTC.

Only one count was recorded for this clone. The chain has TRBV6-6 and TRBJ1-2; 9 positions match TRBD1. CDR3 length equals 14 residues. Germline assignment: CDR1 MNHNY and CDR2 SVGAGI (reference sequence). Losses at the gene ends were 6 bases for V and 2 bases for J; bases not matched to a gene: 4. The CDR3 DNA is TGTGCCAGCAGCTTGGGACAGGGCAACTATGGCTACACCTTC. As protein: CASSLGQGNYGYTF.

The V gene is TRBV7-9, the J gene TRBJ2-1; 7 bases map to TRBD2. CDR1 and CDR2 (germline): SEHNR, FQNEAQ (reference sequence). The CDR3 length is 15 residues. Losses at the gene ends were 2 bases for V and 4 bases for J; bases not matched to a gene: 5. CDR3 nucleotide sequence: TGTGCCAGCAGCTTAAGGCTAGCGGAATACAATGAGCAGTTCTTC. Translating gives CASSLRLAEYNEQFF.